One sample yielded the 28 T cell receptor beta chains listed below, sequenced in a study of T cell repertoires in cytomegalovirus infection. TCRdb reprocessed the reads via MiXCR and lists one record per CDR3 protein. This sample has some 170,000 distinct CDR3 sequences, with roughly a sixth found just once. Sample: CD8+ T cells from PBMCs. The receptor set was obtained from a human donor in good health (CMV status not recorded). Some clones in this sample may be carry-over from other donors' samples.

Written as DNA, the CDR3 is TGTGCCAGCAGCCCCCGGGGACAGGGCCGAGAGACCCAGTACTTC. It encodes CASSPRGQGRETQYF. The V call is TRBV7-9, the J call TRBJ2-5; 9 positions match TRBD1. The CDR3 covers 15 residues. With V trimmed by 5 bases and J by 4 bases, 8 bases remained unmatched. Germline CDR1 is SEHNR and CDR2 is FQNEAQ (reference sequence).

The chain is built from TRBV4-1 and TRBJ2-4; 8 nucleotides align to TRBD2. There are 14 residues in the CDR3. Germline CDR1 MGHRA, CDR2 YSYEKL. J lost 14 bases, V lost 0 bases, and 9 bases had no gene match. CDR3 in DNA: TGCGCCAGCAGCCAAGATATGATAGCGGGGCCTGAGTACTTC. This translates into CASSQDMIAGPEYF.

The V call is TRBV29-1, the J call TRBJ2-7; 11 nucleotides match TRBD2. The germline gives CDR1 SQVTM, CDR2 ANQGSEA. V shed 1 base and J 2 bases; nucleotides not matched to a gene: 10. CDR3 length: 17 amino acids. The CDR3 region has the DNA TGCAGCGTTGAAGCAGTTGGGACTAGCGGCTATCCCTACGAGCAGTACTTC. Amino acid sequence: CSVEAVGTSGYPYEQYF.

This CDR3 is CASSPPGEDYNEQFF. The CDR3 DNA reads TGTGCCAGCAGCCCTCCGGGGGAGGACTACAATGAGCAGTTCTTC. This chain uses TRBV7-9 with TRBJ2-1; D is possibly TRBD2 (6 bases). Germline V gene data show CDR1 as SEHNR and CDR2 as FQNEAQ (reference sequence). Trimming cost V 5 bases and J 3 bases, with 14 bases left between them. This CDR3 is built from 15 residues.

This clonotype was seen more than once but under ten times. V gene TRBV2 combines with J gene TRBJ2-2; 9 bases are shared with TRBD2. The CDR3 is made up of 15 amino acids. V was pared by 4 bases and J by 9 bases, with 9 bases of the junction left unmatched. The germline V gene has CDR1 SNHLY and CDR2 FYNNEI. In DNA, the CDR3 is TGTGCCAGCAGTGGGAGCGGGGGGTCCGACCGGGAGCTGTTTTTT. The encoded protein is CASSGSGGSDRELFF.

The chain joins TRBV20-1 to TRBJ1-2; possible D gene TRBD1, 5 bases. Between the trimmed V and J ends, which lost 2 bases and 2 bases, there was a span of 12 bases. Germline assignment: CDR1 DFQATT and CDR2 SNEGSKA (reference sequence). The CDR3 loop spans 14 amino acids. The CDR3 sequence is CSARYRGPNYGYTF. The CDR3 bases are TGCAGTGCTAGATATCGGGGCCCAAACTATGGCTACACCTTC.

V is TRBV2 and J is TRBJ1-2; D not certain. The CDR3 loop spans 14 amino acids. The V end was cut by 6 bases, the J end by 8 bases, with 19 bases between. Germline CDR1 SNHLY, CDR2 FYNNEI. CDR3 loop: CASRKPLATNGYTF. CDR3 DNA sequence: TGTGCCAGCAGGAAACCCCTTGCCACTAACGGCTACACCTTC. The variable domain in full, completed from reference TRBV2 and TRBJ1-2, reads EPEVTQTPSHQVTQMGQEVILRCVPISNHLYFYWYRQILGQKVEFLVSFYNNEISEKSEIFDDQFSVERPDGSNFTLKIRSTKLEDSAMYFCASRKPLATNGYTFGSGTRLTVV.

This clonotype has a count of ten or more. The V and J genes are TRBV7-2 and TRBJ1-2; perhaps TRBD1 as D (6 bases). The CDR3 runs 13 residues. V was trimmed by 5 bases and J by 2 bases, leaving 9 bases between them. Germline CDR1 reads SGHTA; CDR2 reads FQGNSA. CDR3 bases: TGTGCCAGCAGCCCCAGGGGAAACTATGGCTACACCTTC. Translated: CASSPRGNYGYTF.

This clonotype appeared a few times. The chain uses TRBV12-3 or TRBV12-4 and TRBJ2-2; possibly TRBD1 for D (5 bases). Trimming shortened V by 5 bases and J by 7 bases, and 11 bases separated the two germline ends. CDR3 size: 13 residues. The CDR3 coding sequence is TGTGCCAGCAGTCACTCAGGGATCGGGGAGCTGTTTTTT. It encodes CASSHSGIGELFF.

The gene calls are TRBV7-9 and TRBJ1-3; a possible D gene is TRBD1 (5 bases). Between the trimmed V and J ends, which lost 5 bases and 0 bases, there was a span of 23 bases. This CDR3 is built from 19 residues. CDR1 and CDR2 (germline): SEHNR, FQNEAQ (reference sequence). The CDR3 DNA reads TGTGCCAGCAGCCCCGGGGACCGTCGAAAAGCTAGCTCTGGAAACACCATATATTTT. The encoded protein is CASSPGDRRKASSGNTIYF.

V gene TRBV12-3 or TRBV12-4 combines with J gene TRBJ1-2; TRBD1 is a possible D gene (5 bases). The CDR3 length is 14 residues. Between the trimmed V and J ends, which lost 3 bases and 5 bases, there was a span of 13 bases. CDR3 DNA: TGTGCCAGCAGTTTCAGCCAGGGCGGTTATGGCTACACCTTC. This encodes CASSFSQGGYGYTF.

This clonotype showed up just a few times. The rearrangement links TRBV14 to TRBJ2-5; 9 bases map to TRBD2. Trimming at V came to 1 base and at J to 0 bases, leaving 9 bases not matched to a gene. Germline V gene data show CDR1 as SGHDN and CDR2 as FVKESK. This CDR3 contains 18 residues. The CDR3 protein is CASSQGGLARSDQETQYF. The CDR3 nucleotides are TGTGCCAGCAGCCAAGGTGGACTAGCGCGATCCGACCAAGAGACCCAGTACTTC.

This clonotype was observed a few times. V usage is TRBV4-1 and J usage is TRBJ2-1; 7 bases are a match to TRBD1. The CDR3 totals 15 residues. With 3 bases clipped from V and 5 bases from J, the junction kept 7 bases outside the gene matches. Germline values: CDR1 MGHRA, CDR2 YSYEKL. In DNA, the CDR3 is TGCGCCAGCAGCCATAAAGGGGGCCAGGACAATGAGCAGTTCTTC. It codes for CASSHKGGQDNEQFF.

This clonotype was seen more than once but under ten times. This rearrangement joins TRBV6-1 to TRBJ1-5; 8 bases fit TRBD1. Germline V gene data show CDR1 as MNHNS and CDR2 as SASEGT. The ends lost 5 bases at V and 5 bases at J; junction bases unmatched: 5. This CDR3 comprises 14 residues. The CDR3 sequence is CASSPDRAYQPQHF. The CDR3 coding sequence is TGTGCCAGCAGTCCGGACAGGGCGTATCAGCCCCAGCATTTT.

The chain uses TRBV27 and TRBJ2-3; TRBD1 is a possible D gene (6 bases). Germline V CDR1 and CDR2: MNHEY, SMNVEV (reference sequence). The ends were cut back, 0 bases at V and 8 bases at J, with 18 bases in the middle. The CDR3 is made up of 16 amino acids. The DNA for the CDR3 is TGTGCCAGCAGTTTATCATCGGACAGAGCGGCGACTACGCAGTATTTT. It is translated as CASSLSSDRAATTQYF.

As for this clonotype: The junction departs from the called germline gene at one end, perhaps through a read error. V and J are TRBV7-6 and TRBJ2-7; D possibly corresponds to TRBD1 (6 bases). This CDR3 contains 14 residues. Germline V lookup: CDR1 SGHVS, CDR2 FNYEAQ. CDR3 sequence: CVSSPGQFAYEQYF. The DNA of the CDR3 is TGTGTCAGCAGCCCCGGACAGTTTGCCTACGAGCAGTACTTC.

This clonotype was seen only a few times. The rearrangement uses TRBV20-1 and TRBJ1-2; 9 nucleotides agree with TRBD1. The V segment lost 3 bases and the J segment 7 bases; nucleotides outside the gene matches: 12. Germline V gene lookup returns CDR1 DFQATT and CDR2 SNEGSKA (reference sequence). This CDR3 is 15 amino acids long. For the CDR3, the DNA is TGCAGTGCTAGGAACCGGGACAGGGTCACCGGTGGCTACACCTTC. It translates to CSARNRDRVTGGYTF.

The chain joins TRBV27 to TRBJ2-7; TRBD1 or TRBD2 may be the D gene (7 bases each). With 4 bases removed from V and 3 bases from J, the gap between germline ends came to 16 bases. This CDR3 has 15 amino acids. CDR1 and CDR2 (germline): MNHEY, SMNVEV (reference sequence). CDR3 nucleotide sequence: TGTGCCAGCAGTTCCCGACTAGCAGGGGGCTACGAGCAGTACTTC. Translation gives CASSSRLAGGYEQYF.

This clonotype has just a few counts. The chain joins TRBV7-8 to TRBJ1-5; 8 bases match TRBD1. V dropped 2 bases and J dropped 2; count of bases not matched to a gene: 2. Germline CDR1 is SGHVS and CDR2 is FQNEAQ. The CDR3 spans 15 residues. The CDR3, as DNA: TGTGCCAGCAGCTTAAGGACAGGGCGCAATCAGCCCCAGCATTTT. Translated, it gives CASSLRTGRNQPQHF. The full variable domain, rest sourced from reference TRBV7-8 and TRBJ1-5, is GAGVSQSPRYKVAKRGQDVALRCDPISGHVSLFWYQQALGQGPEFLTYFQNEAQLDKSGLPSDRFFAERPEGSVSTLKIQRTQQEDSAVYLCASSLRTGRNQPQHFGDGTRLSIL.

This clonotype was seen many times. V usage is TRBV7-2 and J usage is TRBJ1-1; D is unclear. This CDR3 has 13 amino acids. The V gene lost 3 bases and the J gene lost 9 bases, with 14 bases spanning the gap. CDR1 is SGHTA, CDR2 FQGNSA, per germline. For the CDR3, the DNA is TGTGCCAGCAGCTTCACCGGCACGGATCAAGCTTTCTTT. As protein: CASSFTGTDQAFF.

The chain has TRBV10-3 and TRBJ1-3; 9 nucleotides line up with TRBD1. Per germline, CDR1 ENHRY and CDR2 SYGVKD. J lost 4 bases, V lost 3 bases, and 7 bases had no gene match. The CDR3 has 16 amino acids. The CDR3, as DNA: TGTGCCATCAGTGACTCGAACAGGGGGCCCGGAAACACCATATATTTT. Translation gives CAISDSNRGPGNTIYF.

This clonotype was seen ten or more times. The chain uses TRBV7-2 and TRBJ2-7, with D possibly being TRBD2 (7 bases). Germline V CDR1 and CDR2: SGHTA, FQGNSA. Trimming took 6 bases from V and 1 from J, leaving 16 bases between them. There are 15 residues in the CDR3. The CDR3 DNA follows: TGTGCCAGCAGAGAAAGCGGGACACCGTCCTACGAGCAGTACTTC. Its protein is CASRESGTPSYEQYF.

On this clonotype itself: A much larger clonotype is one base distant, so this may be a read error. For the CDR3, the DNA is TGTGCCCGCAGCTTACTTGGACAGTTCACCGGGGAGCTGTTTTTT. Translation: CARSLLGQFTGELFF. The chain is built from TRBV7-2 and TRBJ2-2; D may be TRBD1 (6 bases). The CDR3 consists of 15 residues. Germline lookup yields CDR1 SGHTA and CDR2 FQGNSA. Full variable domain (remainder filled in from reference TRBV7-2 and TRBJ2-2): GAGVSQSPSNKVTEKGKDVELRCDPISGHTALYWYRQSLGQGLEFLIYFQGNSAPDKSGLPSDRFSAERTGGSVSTLTIQRTQQEDSAVYLCARSLLGQFTGELFFGEGSRLTVL.

This clonotype was found once. J is TRBJ2-5 and V is TRBV11-2, with D unresolved. From germline, CDR1 is SGHAT and CDR2 FQNNGV. The CDR3 has 16 amino acids. Trimming left V 0 bases short and J 1 base short, with 12 bases between. The CDR3 DNA follows: TGTGCCAGCAGCTTAGATGCAACTGTCGTCCAAGAGACCCAGTACTTC. Encoded protein: CASSLDATVVQETQYF.

The chain links TRBV7-6 to TRBJ2-5; 7 bases line up with TRBD1. CDR1 SGHVS and CDR2 FNYEAQ come from the germline V gene. The CDR3 totals 12 residues. Trimming removed 8 bases from V and 7 bases from J; junction bases left unmatched: 7. This chain's CDR3 is CASWGPGGTQYF. The CDR3 region has the DNA TGTGCCAGCTGGGGGCCAGGGGGGACCCAGTACTTC.

This clonotype was seen only a few times. The chain couples TRBV11-2 to TRBJ1-5; no clear D gene. The V gene's germline CDR1 is SGHAT and CDR2 FQNNGV. The length of the CDR3 is 14 residues. Trimming stripped 2 bases from V and 6 bases from J, with 11 bases between. CDR3 protein: CASSLSGKGQPQHF. The DNA of the CDR3 is TGTGCCAGCAGCTTAAGTGGTAAGGGTCAGCCCCAGCATTTT.

This clonotype was seen more than once but under ten times. The V and J genes are TRBV4-1 and TRBJ2-1, with unresolved D. The V gene lost 0 bases and the J gene lost 9 bases, with 12 bases spanning the gap. The germline V gene has CDR1 MGHRA and CDR2 YSYEKL. This CDR3 is 14 amino acids long. The CDR3 sequence is CASSQEQLTFEQFF. The CDR3 DNA is TGCGCCAGCAGCCAAGAACAACTCACCTTTGAGCAGTTCTTC.

The V gene is TRBV11-2, the J gene TRBJ1-1; 7 bases fit TRBD1. Germline loops: CDR1 SGHAT, CDR2 FQNNGV. V lost 8 bases and J lost 1; bases outside the gene matches: 10. The CDR3 runs to 15 residues. The CDR3 sequence is CASVPRQGKNTEAFF. The CDR3 DNA is TGTGCCAGCGTCCCCCGACAGGGAAAGAACACTGAAGCTTTCTTT.